The T cell receptor (beta chain) described here comes from a study of T-cell reconstitution after alpha-beta-depleted transplantation in children. This CDR3 comprises 17 residues. Germline V gene lookup returns CDR1 KGHDR and CDR2 SFDVKD. V shed 4 bases and J 4 bases; nucleotides not matched to a gene: 12. Unique molecular identifiers were incorporated during preparation of the TCRbeta library. One entry per CDR3 protein results from TCRdb running MiXCR on the PCR reads. The repertoire holds over 400,000 distinct CDR3 sequences, with about an eighth as singletons. The sequence was collected from a human donor who donated a stem cell graft to a child with combined immunodeficiency. The source was PBMCs from the stem cell graft donor, collected from the stem cell graft. The chain links TRBV24-1 to TRBJ2-3; 8 bases align to TRBD1. The CDR3, as DNA: TGTGCCACCAGTGAGACTGCAGGGGGCGCGAGAGCAGATACGCAGTATTTT. The encoded protein is CATSETAGGARADTQYF.